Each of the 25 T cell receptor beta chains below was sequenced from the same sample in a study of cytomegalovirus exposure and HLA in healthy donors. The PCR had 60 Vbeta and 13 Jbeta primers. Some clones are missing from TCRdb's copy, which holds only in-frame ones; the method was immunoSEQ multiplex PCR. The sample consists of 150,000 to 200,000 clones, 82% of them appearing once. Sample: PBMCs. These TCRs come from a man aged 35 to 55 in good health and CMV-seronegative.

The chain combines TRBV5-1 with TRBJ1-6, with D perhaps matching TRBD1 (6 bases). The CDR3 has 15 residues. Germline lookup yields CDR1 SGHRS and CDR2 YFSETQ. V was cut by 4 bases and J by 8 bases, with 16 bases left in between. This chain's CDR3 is CASSPTGQDYSPLHF. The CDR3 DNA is TGCGCCAGCAGCCCGACGGGACAAGATTATTCACCCCTCCACTTT.

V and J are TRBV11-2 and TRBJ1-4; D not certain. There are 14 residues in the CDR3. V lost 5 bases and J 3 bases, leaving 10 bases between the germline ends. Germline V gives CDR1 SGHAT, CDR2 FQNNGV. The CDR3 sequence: CASSIGWANEKLFF. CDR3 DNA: TGTGCCAGCAGCATCGGGTGGGCTAATGAAAAACTGTTTTTT.

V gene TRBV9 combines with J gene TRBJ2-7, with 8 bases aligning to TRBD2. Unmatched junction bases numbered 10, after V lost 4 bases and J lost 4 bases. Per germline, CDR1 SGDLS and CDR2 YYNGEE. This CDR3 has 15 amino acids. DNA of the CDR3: TGTGCCAGCAGCCGTACTACTAGCGGTCCTTACGAGCAGTACTTC. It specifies CASSRTTSGPYEQYF.

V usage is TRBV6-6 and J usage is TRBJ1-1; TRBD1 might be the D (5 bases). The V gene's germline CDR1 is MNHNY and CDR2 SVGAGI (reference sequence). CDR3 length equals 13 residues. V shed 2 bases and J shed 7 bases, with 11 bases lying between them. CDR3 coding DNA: TGTGCCAGCAGTTACGGGCAGGGAAATGAAGCTTTCTTT. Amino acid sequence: CASSYGQGNEAFF.

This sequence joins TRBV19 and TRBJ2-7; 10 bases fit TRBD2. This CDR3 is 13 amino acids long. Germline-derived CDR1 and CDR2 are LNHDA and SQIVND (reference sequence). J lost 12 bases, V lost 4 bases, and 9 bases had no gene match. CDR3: CASSTRSGRAMYF. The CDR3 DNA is TGTGCCAGTAGTACCCGAAGCGGGAGGGCCATGTACTTC.

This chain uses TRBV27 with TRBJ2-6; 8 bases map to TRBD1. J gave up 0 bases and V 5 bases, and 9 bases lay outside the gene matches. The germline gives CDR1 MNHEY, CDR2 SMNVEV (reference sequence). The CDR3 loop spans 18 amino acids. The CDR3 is CASSADRATISGANVLTF. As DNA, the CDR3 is TGTGCCAGCAGTGCGGACAGGGCCACCATCTCTGGGGCCAACGTCCTGACTTTC.

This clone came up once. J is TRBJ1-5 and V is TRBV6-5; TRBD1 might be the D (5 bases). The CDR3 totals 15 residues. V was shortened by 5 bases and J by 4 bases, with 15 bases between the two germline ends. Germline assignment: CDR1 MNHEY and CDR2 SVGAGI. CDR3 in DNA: TGTGCCAGCAGTCGGGGGTCGGGCCCAAATCAGCCCCAGCATTTT. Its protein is CASSRGSGPNQPQHF.

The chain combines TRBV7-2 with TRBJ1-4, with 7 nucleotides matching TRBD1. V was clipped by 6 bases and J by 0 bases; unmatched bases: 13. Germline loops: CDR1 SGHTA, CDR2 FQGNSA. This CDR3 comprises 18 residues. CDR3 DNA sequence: TGTGCCAGCAGGGAGACGGACAGGCATTTTGCAACTAATGAAAAACTGTTTTTT. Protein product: CASRETDRHFATNEKLFF.

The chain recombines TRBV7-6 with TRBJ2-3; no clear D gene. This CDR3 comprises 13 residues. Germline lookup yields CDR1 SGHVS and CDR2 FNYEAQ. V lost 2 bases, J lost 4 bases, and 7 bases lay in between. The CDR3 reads CASSLSVPDTQYF. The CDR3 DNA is TGTGCCAGCAGCTTATCTGTCCCAGATACGCAGTATTTT.

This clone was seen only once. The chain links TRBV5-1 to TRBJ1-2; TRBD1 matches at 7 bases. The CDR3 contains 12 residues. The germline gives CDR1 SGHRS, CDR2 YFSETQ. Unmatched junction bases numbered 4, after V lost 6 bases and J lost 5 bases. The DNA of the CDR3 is TGCGCCAGCACCCGGGACAGTTATGGCTACACCTTC. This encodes CASTRDSYGYTF.

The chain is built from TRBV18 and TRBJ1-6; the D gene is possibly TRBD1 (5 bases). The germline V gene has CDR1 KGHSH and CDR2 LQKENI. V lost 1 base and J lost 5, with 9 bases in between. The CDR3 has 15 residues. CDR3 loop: CASSPQQADNSPLHF. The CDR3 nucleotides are TGTGCCAGCTCACCACAACAGGCCGATAATTCACCCCTCCACTTT. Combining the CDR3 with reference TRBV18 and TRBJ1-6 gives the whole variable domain NAGVMQNPRHLVRRRGQEARLRCSPMKGHSHVYWYRQLPEEGLKFMVYLQKENIIDESGMPKERFSAEFPKEGPSILRIQQVVRGDSAAYFCASSPQQADNSPLHFGNGTRLTVT.

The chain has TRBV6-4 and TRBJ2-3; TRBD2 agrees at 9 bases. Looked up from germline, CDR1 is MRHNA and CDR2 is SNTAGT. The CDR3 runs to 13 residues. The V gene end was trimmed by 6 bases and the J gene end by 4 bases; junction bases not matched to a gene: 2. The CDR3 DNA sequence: TGTGCCAGCAGGCTAGCGGGGTCAGATACGCAGTATTTT. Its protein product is CASRLAGSDTQYF.

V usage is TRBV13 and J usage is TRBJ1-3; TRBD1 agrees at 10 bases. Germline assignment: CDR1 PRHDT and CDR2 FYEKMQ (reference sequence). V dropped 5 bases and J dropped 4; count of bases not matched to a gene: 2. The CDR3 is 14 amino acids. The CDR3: CASSRQGAGNTIYF. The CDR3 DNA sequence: TGTGCCAGCAGCCGACAGGGGGCCGGAAACACCATATATTTT.

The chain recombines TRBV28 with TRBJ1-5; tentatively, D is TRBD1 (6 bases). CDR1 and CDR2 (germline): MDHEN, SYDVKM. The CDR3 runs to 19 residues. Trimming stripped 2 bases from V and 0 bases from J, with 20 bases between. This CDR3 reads CASSLSRRQGKISNQPQHF. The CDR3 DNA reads TGTGCCAGCAGTTTAAGTCGGCGGCAGGGGAAAATTAGCAATCAGCCCCAGCATTTT.

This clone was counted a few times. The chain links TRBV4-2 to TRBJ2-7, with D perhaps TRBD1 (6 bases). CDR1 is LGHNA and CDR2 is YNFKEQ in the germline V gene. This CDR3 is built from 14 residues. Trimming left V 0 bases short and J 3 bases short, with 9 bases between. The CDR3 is CASSQETGFYEQYF. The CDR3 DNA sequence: TGTGCCAGCAGCCAAGAGACAGGTTTCTACGAGCAGTACTTC.

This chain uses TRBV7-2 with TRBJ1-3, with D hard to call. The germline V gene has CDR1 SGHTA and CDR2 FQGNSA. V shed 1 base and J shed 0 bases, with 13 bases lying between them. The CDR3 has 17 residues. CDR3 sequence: CASSLVGGSSSGNTIYF. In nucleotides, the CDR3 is TGTGCCAGCAGCTTAGTAGGCGGCAGCTCCTCTGGAAACACCATATATTTT.

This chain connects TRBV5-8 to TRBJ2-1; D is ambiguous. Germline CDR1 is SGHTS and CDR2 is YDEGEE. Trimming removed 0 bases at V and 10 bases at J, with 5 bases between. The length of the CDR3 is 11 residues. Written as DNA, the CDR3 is TGTGCCAGCAGCTTGGTGAGGGAGCAGTTCTTC. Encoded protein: CASSLVREQFF.

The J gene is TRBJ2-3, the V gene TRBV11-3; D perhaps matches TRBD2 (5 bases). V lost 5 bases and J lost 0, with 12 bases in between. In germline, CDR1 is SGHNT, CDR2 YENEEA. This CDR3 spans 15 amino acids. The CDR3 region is CASSPTRLSTDTQYF. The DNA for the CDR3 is TGTGCCAGCAGCCCCACGCGACTAAGCACAGATACGCAGTATTTT.

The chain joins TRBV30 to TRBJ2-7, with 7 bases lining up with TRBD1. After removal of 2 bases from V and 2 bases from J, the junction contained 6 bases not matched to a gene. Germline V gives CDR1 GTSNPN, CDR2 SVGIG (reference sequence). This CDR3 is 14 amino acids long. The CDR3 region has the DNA TGTGCCTGGAGTAGGCCGGGACAGACCTACGAGCAGTACTTC. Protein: CAWSRPGQTYEQYF.

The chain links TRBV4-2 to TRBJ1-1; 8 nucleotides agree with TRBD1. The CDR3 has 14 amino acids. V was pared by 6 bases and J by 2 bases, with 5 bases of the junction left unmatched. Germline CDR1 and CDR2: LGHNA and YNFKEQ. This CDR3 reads CASRRTGSNTEAFF. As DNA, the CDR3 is TGTGCCAGCAGACGGACAGGGAGTAACACTGAAGCTTTCTTT.

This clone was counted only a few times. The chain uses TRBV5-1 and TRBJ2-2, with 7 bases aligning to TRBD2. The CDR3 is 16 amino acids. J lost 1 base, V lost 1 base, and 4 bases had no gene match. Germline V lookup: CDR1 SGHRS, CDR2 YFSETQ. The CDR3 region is CASSLSQRENTGELFF. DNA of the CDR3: TGCGCCAGCAGCTTGTCCCAGCGGGAGAACACCGGGGAGCTGTTTTTT.

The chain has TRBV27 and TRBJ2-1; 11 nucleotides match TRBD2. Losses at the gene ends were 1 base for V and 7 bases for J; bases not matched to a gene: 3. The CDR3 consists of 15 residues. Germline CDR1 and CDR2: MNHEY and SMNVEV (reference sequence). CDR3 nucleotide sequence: TGTGCCAGCAGTTTATTGGCTAGCGGGGGGAATGAGCAGTTCTTC. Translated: CASSLLASGGNEQFF.

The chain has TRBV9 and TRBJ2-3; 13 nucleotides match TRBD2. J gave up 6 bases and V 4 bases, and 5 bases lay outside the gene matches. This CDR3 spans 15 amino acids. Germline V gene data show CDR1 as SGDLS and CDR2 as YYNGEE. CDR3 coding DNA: TGTGCCAGCAGCCCGACGACTAGCGGGGGGGATACGCAGTATTTT. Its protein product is CASSPTTSGGDTQYF.

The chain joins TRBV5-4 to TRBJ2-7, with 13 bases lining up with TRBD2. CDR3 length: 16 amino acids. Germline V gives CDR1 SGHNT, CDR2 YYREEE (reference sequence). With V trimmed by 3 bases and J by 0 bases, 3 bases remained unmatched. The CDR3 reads CASSYGLAGASYEQYF. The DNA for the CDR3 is TGTGCCAGCAGCTATGGACTAGCGGGGGCCTCCTACGAGCAGTACTTC.

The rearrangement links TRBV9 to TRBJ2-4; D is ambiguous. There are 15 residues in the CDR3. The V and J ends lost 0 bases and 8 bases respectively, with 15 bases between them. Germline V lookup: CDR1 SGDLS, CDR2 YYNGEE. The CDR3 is CASSVDSRQVHIQYF. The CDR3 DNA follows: TGTGCCAGCAGCGTAGACTCAAGGCAGGTTCACATTCAGTACTTC.